The clone carrying this TCR beta chain was observed a handful of times. As yet, its antigen is unknown. The entry originates in a study of response to subunit inactivated influenza vaccine. Study-level points and caveats: Authors suggested each seasonal influenza vaccination recruits few new T cells.

TCRdb re-called the RT-PCR reads with MiXCR, one entry per CDR3 protein. Altogether some 550,000 distinct CDR3 sequences are present, under 25% being singletons, with the ten largest covering approximately 2.9%. The CDR3 sequence is 12 residues long. V lost 0 bases and J 4 bases, leaving 4 bases between the germline ends. Germline-derived CDR1 and CDR2 are ENHRY and SYGVKD. This same sample was also taken into another study, of T cells expressing NK-cell markers. That work adds: TCR beta libraries carry UMIs added by 5'RACE template switching. Sequencing covered eight donors, seven HCMV-seropositive and one seronegative. Among CD8+ T cells from several donors, dominant NKG2C+ clonotypes accounted for roughly 1.0-7.0%. In a handful of donors, dominant clonotypes made up about 28.3-65% of CD3+CD56-NKG2C+ cells.

The sequencing used CD4+ T cells sorted from PBMCs, collected about 13 days after vaccination. This TCR came from a man aged 50 to 59 who received an inactivated influenza vaccine. This chain uses TRBV10-3 with TRBJ2-7; D remains unclear. The CDR3 loop reads CAISESEYEQYF. The CDR3 nucleotides are TGTGCCATCAGTGAGTCCGAATACGAGCAGTACTTC.